Each of the 12 T cell receptor beta chains below was sequenced from the same sample in a study of blood T cells in healthy people across ages (dated by TCRdb to the mid-2010s). Library preparation employed 5' RACE. Sequencing used an Illumina HiSeq 2500. A second PCR of about 7 to 12 cycles was run with a J-beta primer mix and a sample-barcoded 5' primer. The raw public reads went through TCRdb reprocessing: fastp at Q25, MiXCR clone calling, in-frame beta chains kept. Rows with one shared CDR3 protein collapse into an entry with the most common genes and DNA. The sample records about 1.7 million distinct CDR3 sequences, roughly 28% of which are singletons. In total, the top ten clones hold 7.7% of the sample. The source material was blood. Receptors were obtained from a woman under 40 in good health.

J is TRBJ2-2 and V is TRBV10-3; no reliable D call. Trimming left V 8 bases short and J 4 bases short, with 5 bases between. This CDR3 is built from 11 residues. Germline V gene data show CDR1 as ENHRY and CDR2 as SYGVKD. CDR3: CAISGTGELFF. The CDR3 DNA is TGTGCCATCTCGGGCACCGGGGAGCTGTTTTTT.

This clonotype was detected ten times or more. The J gene is TRBJ2-5, the V gene TRBV4-1; 10 bases map to TRBD2. Germline-derived CDR1 and CDR2 are MGHRA and YSYEKL. The CDR3 spans 14 residues. With 2 bases clipped from V and 12 bases from J, the junction kept 9 bases outside the gene matches. The CDR3 nucleotides read TGCGCCAGCAGCCAACTGGTAGCGGGGGGAGTCAAGTACTTC. It translates to CASSQLVAGGVKYF.

This chain uses TRBV7-9 with TRBJ1-2; D is uncertain. The V end lost 5 bases, the J end lost 2 bases, and 21 bases lay between the germline ends. Germline assignment: CDR1 SEHNR and CDR2 FQNEAQ (reference sequence). This CDR3 contains 17 residues. CDR3 nucleotide sequence: TGTGCCAGCAGCCGACCGATGGGCTCAGGCGGAAACTATGGCTACACCTTC. Amino acid sequence: CASSRPMGSGGNYGYTF.

This clonotype was detected a few times. V gene TRBV9 combines with J gene TRBJ2-1; 8 bases match TRBD2. Trimming removed 1 base from V and 8 bases from J; junction bases left unmatched: 5. This CDR3 is 14 amino acids long. CDR1 and CDR2 from the germline V gene are SGDLS and YYNGEE. The CDR3 reads CASSVLAGVDEQFF. DNA of the CDR3: TGTGCCAGCAGCGTACTAGCGGGCGTCGATGAGCAGTTCTTC.

This clonotype was found many times. The CDR3 protein is CASSLGTGANEQFF. The CDR3 DNA follows: TGTGCCAGCAGCTTAGGAACGGGGGCTAATGAGCAGTTCTTC. V is TRBV11-2 and J is TRBJ2-1, with D perhaps matching TRBD1 or TRBD2 (6 bases each). CDR3 length equals 14 residues. Germline V gene lookup returns CDR1 SGHAT and CDR2 FQNNGV. V shed 1 base and J shed 7 bases, with 11 bases lying between them.

The V call is TRBV6-2 or TRBV6-3, the J call TRBJ2-1, with 7 bases fitting TRBD2. Germline CDR1 is MNHEY and CDR2 is SVGEGT. This CDR3 region has 15 residues. Trimming removed 6 bases from V and 6 bases from J; junction bases left unmatched: 11. The CDR3 DNA follows: TGTGCCAGCAGAAAAACCGGGACTACTTCCAATGAGCAGTTCTTC. Its translation: CASRKTGTTSNEQFF.

This rearrangement joins TRBV18 to TRBJ2-1, with TRBD2 matching 7 bases. The CDR3 runs to 14 residues. J gave up 7 bases and V 2 bases, and 5 bases lay outside the gene matches. In germline, CDR1 is KGHSH, CDR2 LQKENI. CDR3 sequence: CASSPSREVNEQFF. CDR3 sequence (DNA): TGTGCCAGCTCACCATCCCGGGAGGTAAATGAGCAGTTCTTC. The complete variable domain, with remaining parts taken from reference TRBV18 and TRBJ2-1, reads NAGVMQNPRHLVRRRGQEARLRCSPMKGHSHVYWYRQLPEEGLKFMVYLQKENIIDESGMPKERFSAEFPKEGPSILRIQQVVRGDSAAYFCASSPSREVNEQFFGPGTRLTVL.

The V and J genes are TRBV5-5 and TRBJ2-1, with D possibly TRBD1 on 5 matching bases. Per germline, CDR1 SGHKS and CDR2 YYEKEE (reference sequence). The CDR3 covers 16 residues. Trimming left V 3 bases short and J 2 bases short, with 15 bases between. The DNA of the CDR3 is TGTGCCAGCAGCTCGGGTGGGGCCGGAACCTACAATGAGCAGTTCTTC. The encoded protein is CASSSGGAGTYNEQFF.

This clonotype was counted many times. The chain employs TRBV5-1 and TRBJ2-7; 9 bases are a match to TRBD1. CDR3 length: 15 amino acids. The J segment lost 3 bases and the V segment lost 4 bases, leaving 8 bases of the junction unmatched. The germline gives CDR1 SGHRS, CDR2 YFSETQ. CDR3 sequence reads: CASSKGQGELYEQYF. The DNA for the CDR3 is TGCGCCAGCAGCAAGGGACAGGGAGAACTCTACGAGCAGTACTTC.

This clonotype was detected a few times. This sequence joins TRBV5-1 and TRBJ1-2; D gene ambiguous. V was shortened by 4 bases and J by 2 bases, with 21 bases between the two germline ends. This CDR3 is built from 17 residues. Germline loops: CDR1 SGHRS, CDR2 YFSETQ. CDR3 in DNA: TGCGCCAGCAGCCCCCAGCGGGGTCCCCTACGGAACTATGGCTACACCTTC. Its protein product is CASSPQRGPLRNYGYTF.

This clonotype was recorded a few times. The chain employs TRBV12-3 or TRBV12-4 and TRBJ1-1, with 9 bases identical to TRBD1. CDR3 length equals 16 residues. V was clipped by 4 bases and J by 4 bases; unmatched bases: 10. This chain's CDR3 is CASSSAGTGFPTEAFF. The CDR3 nucleotides read TGTGCCAGCAGTTCGGCCGGGACAGGGTTTCCCACTGAAGCTTTCTTT.

This clonotype was seen a handful of times. The rearrangement links TRBV28 to TRBJ2-7; 8 nucleotides align to TRBD1. V lost 6 bases to trimming and J lost 12 bases; unmatched junction nucleotides: 13. CDR1 is MDHEN and CDR2 is SYDVKM in the germline V gene. This CDR3 spans 13 amino acids. As DNA, the CDR3 is TGTGCCAGCAGACAGGGACAGGAGGAAAGGCGGTACTTC. It is translated as CASRQGQEERRYF. Full variable domain (remainder filled in from reference TRBV28 and TRBJ2-7): DVKVTQSSRYLVKRTGEKVFLECVQDMDHENMFWYRQDPGLGLRLIYFSYDVKMKEKGDIPEGYSVSREKKERFSLILESASTNQTSMYLCASRQGQEERRYFGPGTRLTVT.